Below, 24 T cell receptor beta chains from the same sample are listed, as sequenced in a study of monozygotic twins with inflammatory bowel disease. TCRdb re-called the 5' RACE reads, yielding one record per CDR3 amino acid sequence without DNA. In all, the sample yields some 150,000 distinct CDR3 sequences. The source material was blood. These receptor sequences come from a human donor with ulcerative colitis or Crohn's disease, or a healthy co-twin of an affected twin (not recorded which).

The gene calls are TRBV27 and TRBJ2-1; the D call of TRBD1 rests on TCRdb alone, since no DNA is present to check it. The CDR3 is made up of 12 amino acids. Per germline, CDR1 MNHEY and CDR2 SMNVEV (reference sequence). The CDR3 is CASSLRGHEQFF.

V and J are TRBV6-1 and TRBJ1-5. This CDR3 comprises 12 residues. Germline-derived CDR1 and CDR2 are MNHNS and SASEGT. The CDR3 spells CASLGSNQPQHF.

This CDR3 is CASSIRLTYNEQFF. The chain couples TRBV19 to TRBJ2-1. The CDR3 loop spans 14 amino acids. Germline-derived CDR1 and CDR2 are LNHDA and SQIVND (reference sequence). Drawing the rest from reference TRBV19 and TRBJ2-1, the complete variable domain is DGGITQSPKYLFRKEGQNVTLSCEQNLNHDAMYWYRQDPGQGLRLIYYSQIVNDFQKGDIAEGYSVSREKKESFPLTVTSAQKNPTAFYLCASSIRLTYNEQFFGPGTRLTVL.

The chain is built from TRBV3-1 and TRBJ1-6. Germline values: CDR1 LGHDT, CDR2 YNNKEL (reference sequence). CDR3 length equals 13 residues. CDR3: CASSQFTRRALHF.

The chain combines TRBV3-1 with TRBJ1-1. The CDR3 totals 14 residues. Germline V gene sequence: CDR1 LGHDT, CDR2 YNNKEL (reference sequence). The CDR3 loop is CASSQAYEGTEAFF.

CDR3 region: CASSLQGYRNQPQHF. This rearrangement joins TRBV28 to TRBJ1-5; TCRdb's assignment of TRBD1 cannot be checked, as there is no DNA. The CDR3 length is 15 residues. CDR1 and CDR2 from the germline V gene are MDHEN and SYDVKM.

The chain carries TRBV14 and TRBJ2-1; there is no DNA to check the TCRdb D call of TRBD2. CDR1 and CDR2 from the germline V gene are SGHDN and FVKESK. The CDR3 loop spans 16 amino acids. The CDR3 region is CASSHLTGGLTDEQFF. Supplemented by reference TRBV14 and TRBJ2-1, the full variable domain reads EAGVTQFPSHSVIEKGQTVTLRCDPISGHDNLYWYRRVMGKEIKFLLHFVKESKQDESGMPNNRFLAERTGGTYSTLKVQPAELEDSGVYFCASSHLTGGLTDEQFFGPGTRLTVL.

The chain recombines TRBV5-1 with TRBJ1-2; no DNA is available, so the TRBD1 call from TCRdb remains unchecked. The CDR3 length is 17 residues. The germline V gene has CDR1 SGHRS and CDR2 YFSETQ. CDR3 in amino acids: CASTPWGGTGDNYGYTF. The whole variable domain, remainder taken from reference TRBV5-1 and TRBJ1-2, is KAGVTQTPRYLIKTRGQQVTLSCSPISGHRSVSWYQQTPGQGLQFLFEYFSETQRNKGNFPGRFSGRQFSNSRSEMNVSTLELGDSALYLCASTPWGGTGDNYGYTFGSGTRLTVV.

The gene calls are TRBV11-2 and TRBJ2-3; there is no DNA to check the TCRdb D call of TRBD1. This CDR3 is built from 16 residues. CDR1 and CDR2 from the germline V gene are SGHAT and FQNNGV. CDR3: CASTRGVLVSTDTQYF.

This sequence joins TRBV25-1 and TRBJ2-5; TCRdb outputs TRBD1, but without DNA this stays unchecked. Germline CDR1 MGHDK, CDR2 SYGVNS. There are 17 residues in the CDR3. This CDR3 reads CASSGTPGQGLRETQYF.

V is TRBV11-2 and J is TRBJ2-2; the D gene TCRdb calls, TRBD2, cannot be checked with no DNA. This CDR3 comprises 16 residues. Germline V gene lookup returns CDR1 SGHAT and CDR2 FQNNGV. The CDR3 loop is CASSLRGAGDTGELFF.

V and J are TRBV20-1 and TRBJ1-3; TCRdb's D call of TRBD1 is untestable without DNA. Per the germline V gene, CDR1 is DFQATT and CDR2 is SNEGSKA (reference sequence). This CDR3 is built from 14 residues. The CDR3 region is CSARVTRAHNTIYF.

The J gene is TRBJ1-2, the V gene TRBV19; the TCRdb call, TRBD1, lacks DNA for checking. This CDR3 comprises 14 residues. Germline CDR1 is LNHDA and CDR2 is SQIVND (reference sequence). CDR3 in amino acids: CASRPSQGGYGYTF.

V gene TRBV28 combines with J gene TRBJ1-1. Germline loops: CDR1 MDHEN, CDR2 SYDVKM. CDR3 length equals 15 residues. The CDR3 sequence is CASSLFRRKNTEAFF. The full variable domain, rest sourced from reference TRBV28 and TRBJ1-1, is DVKVTQSSRYLVKRTGEKVFLECVQDMDHENMFWYRQDPGLGLRLIYFSYDVKMKEKGDIPEGYSVSREKKERFSLILESASTNQTSMYLCASSLFRRKNTEAFFGQGTRLTVV.

The chain has TRBV4-3 and TRBJ2-3; TCRdb's assignment of TRBD1 cannot be checked, as there is no DNA. The germline CDR1 and CDR2 sequences are LGHNA and YSLEER. The CDR3 sequence is 16 residues long. The CDR3 here is CASSQAGQGGTDTQYF.

The chain links TRBV5-4 to TRBJ2-2; checking the TCRdb D call of TRBD1 is not possible without DNA. The CDR3 covers 16 residues. Germline V gives CDR1 SGHNT, CDR2 YYREEE (reference sequence). CDR3: CASSTRDRVYTGELFF.

J is TRBJ1-6 and V is TRBV7-2. The CDR3 is made up of 14 amino acids. CDR1 is SGHTA and CDR2 is FQGNSA in the germline V gene. CDR3 region: CASSRISGESPLHF.

The chain carries TRBV7-2 and TRBJ1-5; TCRdb indicates TRBD1, and absent DNA this call remains unverified. CDR3 length equals 15 residues. Per germline, CDR1 SGHTA and CDR2 FQGNSA. CDR3 amino acids: CASSAPGGRYQPQHF.

The V gene is TRBV7-3, the J gene TRBJ2-5; the D call of TRBD1 rests on TCRdb alone, since no DNA is present to check it. CDR3 length: 13 amino acids. Germline V gene lookup returns CDR1 SGHTA and CDR2 FQGTGA. The chain's CDR3 is CASSLNSPGTQYF. The whole variable domain, filled in from reference TRBV7-3 and TRBJ2-5, reads GAGVSQTPSNKVTEKGKYVELRCDPISGHTALYWYRQSLGQGPEFLIYFQGTGAADDSGLPNDRFFAVRPEGSVSTLKIQRTERGDSAVYLCASSLNSPGTQYFGPGTRLLVL.

The chain combines TRBV20-1 with TRBJ2-1; checking the TCRdb D call of TRBD1 is not possible without DNA. CDR3 length: 12 amino acids. Germline V gene data show CDR1 as DFQATT and CDR2 as SNEGSKA (reference sequence). CDR3 sequence reads: CSAHGTDNEQFF.

The chain couples TRBV9 to TRBJ1-2; the D call from TCRdb, TRBD1, cannot be confirmed without DNA. Germline V gene lookup returns CDR1 SGDLS and CDR2 YYNGEE. The CDR3 loop spans 13 amino acids. CDR3 residues: CASTPPANYGYTF. The full variable domain, rest sourced from reference TRBV9 and TRBJ1-2, is DSGVTQTPKHLITATGQRVTLRCSPRSGDLSVYWYQQSLDQGLQFLIQYYNGEERAKGNILERFSAQQFPDLHSELNLSSLELGDSALYFCASTPPANYGYTFGSGTRLTVV.

The rearrangement joins TRBV6-1 to TRBJ1-6; TCRdb calls TRBD1, which cannot be checked without DNA. CDR3 length: 15 amino acids. Germline CDR1 MNHNS, CDR2 SASEGT. CDR3 loop: CASSKGTGGNSPLHF.

The rearrangement joins TRBV20-1 to TRBJ2-7. The CDR3 loop spans 14 amino acids. Germline lookup yields CDR1 DFQATT and CDR2 SNEGSKA (reference sequence). CDR3 amino acids: CSASEGGRSYEQYF.

The chain carries TRBV5-4 and TRBJ2-1. This CDR3 has 15 amino acids. CDR1 is SGHNT, CDR2 YYREEE, per germline (reference sequence). Here the CDR3 reads CASSLASLPYNEQFF.